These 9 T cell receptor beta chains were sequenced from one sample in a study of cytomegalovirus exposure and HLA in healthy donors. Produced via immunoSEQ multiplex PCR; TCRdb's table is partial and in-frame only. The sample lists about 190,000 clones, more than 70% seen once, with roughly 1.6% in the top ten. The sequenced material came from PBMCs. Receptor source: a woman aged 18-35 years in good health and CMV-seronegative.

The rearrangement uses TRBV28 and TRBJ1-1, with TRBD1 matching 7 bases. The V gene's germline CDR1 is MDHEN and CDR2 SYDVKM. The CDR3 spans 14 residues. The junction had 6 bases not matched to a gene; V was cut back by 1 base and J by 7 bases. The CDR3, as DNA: TGTGCCAGCAGTTTATCTGGCCAGGGGGGTGAAGCTTTCTTT. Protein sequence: CASSLSGQGGEAFF.

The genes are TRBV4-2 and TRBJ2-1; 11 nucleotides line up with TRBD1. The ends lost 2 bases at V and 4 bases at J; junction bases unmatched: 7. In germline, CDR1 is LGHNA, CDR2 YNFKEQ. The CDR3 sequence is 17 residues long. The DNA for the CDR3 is TGTGCCAGCAGCCAACTATCGGGACAGGGGGGATACAATGAGCAGTTCTTC. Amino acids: CASSQLSGQGGYNEQFF.

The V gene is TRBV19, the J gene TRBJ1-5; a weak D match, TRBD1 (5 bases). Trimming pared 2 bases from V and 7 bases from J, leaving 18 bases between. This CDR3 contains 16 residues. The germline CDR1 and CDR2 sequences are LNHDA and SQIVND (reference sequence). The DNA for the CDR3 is TGTGCCAGTAGTATACGCACAGGAGCCCTTGAACAGCCCCAGCATTTT. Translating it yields CASSIRTGALEQPQHF.

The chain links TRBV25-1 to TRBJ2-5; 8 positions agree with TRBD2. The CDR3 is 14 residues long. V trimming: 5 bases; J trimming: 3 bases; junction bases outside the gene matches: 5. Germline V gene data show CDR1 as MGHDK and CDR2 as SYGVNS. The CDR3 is CASSPIGGEETQYF. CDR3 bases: TGTGCCAGCAGTCCCATCGGGGGGGAAGAGACCCAGTACTTC.

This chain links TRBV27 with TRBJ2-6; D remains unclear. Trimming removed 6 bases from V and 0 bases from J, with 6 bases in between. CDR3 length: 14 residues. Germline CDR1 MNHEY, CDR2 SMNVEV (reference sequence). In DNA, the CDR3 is TGTGCCAGCAGCGGTAGCTCTGGGGCCAACGTCCTGACTTTC. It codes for CASSGSSGANVLTF.

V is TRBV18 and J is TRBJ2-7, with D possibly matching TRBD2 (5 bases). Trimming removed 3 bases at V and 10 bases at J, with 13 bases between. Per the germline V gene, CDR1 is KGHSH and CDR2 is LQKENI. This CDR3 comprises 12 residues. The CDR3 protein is CASSPHGVDQYF. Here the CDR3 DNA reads TGTGCCAGCTCACCTCACGGGGTCGATCAGTACTTC.

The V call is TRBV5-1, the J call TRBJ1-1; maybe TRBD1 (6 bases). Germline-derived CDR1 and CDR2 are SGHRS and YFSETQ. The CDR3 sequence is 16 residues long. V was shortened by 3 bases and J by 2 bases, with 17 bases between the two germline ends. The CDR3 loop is CASSWGHQGTNTEAFF. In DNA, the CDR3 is TGCGCCAGCAGCTGGGGACATCAAGGGACCAACACTGAAGCTTTCTTT. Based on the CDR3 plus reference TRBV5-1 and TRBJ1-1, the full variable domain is KAGVTQTPRYLIKTRGQQVTLSCSPISGHRSVSWYQQTPGQGLQFLFEYFSETQRNKGNFPGRFSGRQFSNSRSEMNVSTLELGDSALYLCASSWGHQGTNTEAFFGQGTRLTVV.

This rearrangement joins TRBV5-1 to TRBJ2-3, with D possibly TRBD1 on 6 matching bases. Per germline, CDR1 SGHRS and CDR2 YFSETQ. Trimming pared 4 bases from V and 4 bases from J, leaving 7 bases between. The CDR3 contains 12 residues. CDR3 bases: TGCGCCAGCAGCAAGGGGGCAGATACGCAGTATTTT. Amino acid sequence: CASSKGADTQYF.

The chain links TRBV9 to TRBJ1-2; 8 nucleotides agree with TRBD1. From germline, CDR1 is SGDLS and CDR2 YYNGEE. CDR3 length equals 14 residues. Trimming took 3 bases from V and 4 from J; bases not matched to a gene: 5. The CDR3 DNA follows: TGTGCCAGCAGCGCACAGACAGGGGCCTATGGCTACACCTTC. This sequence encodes CASSAQTGAYGYTF.